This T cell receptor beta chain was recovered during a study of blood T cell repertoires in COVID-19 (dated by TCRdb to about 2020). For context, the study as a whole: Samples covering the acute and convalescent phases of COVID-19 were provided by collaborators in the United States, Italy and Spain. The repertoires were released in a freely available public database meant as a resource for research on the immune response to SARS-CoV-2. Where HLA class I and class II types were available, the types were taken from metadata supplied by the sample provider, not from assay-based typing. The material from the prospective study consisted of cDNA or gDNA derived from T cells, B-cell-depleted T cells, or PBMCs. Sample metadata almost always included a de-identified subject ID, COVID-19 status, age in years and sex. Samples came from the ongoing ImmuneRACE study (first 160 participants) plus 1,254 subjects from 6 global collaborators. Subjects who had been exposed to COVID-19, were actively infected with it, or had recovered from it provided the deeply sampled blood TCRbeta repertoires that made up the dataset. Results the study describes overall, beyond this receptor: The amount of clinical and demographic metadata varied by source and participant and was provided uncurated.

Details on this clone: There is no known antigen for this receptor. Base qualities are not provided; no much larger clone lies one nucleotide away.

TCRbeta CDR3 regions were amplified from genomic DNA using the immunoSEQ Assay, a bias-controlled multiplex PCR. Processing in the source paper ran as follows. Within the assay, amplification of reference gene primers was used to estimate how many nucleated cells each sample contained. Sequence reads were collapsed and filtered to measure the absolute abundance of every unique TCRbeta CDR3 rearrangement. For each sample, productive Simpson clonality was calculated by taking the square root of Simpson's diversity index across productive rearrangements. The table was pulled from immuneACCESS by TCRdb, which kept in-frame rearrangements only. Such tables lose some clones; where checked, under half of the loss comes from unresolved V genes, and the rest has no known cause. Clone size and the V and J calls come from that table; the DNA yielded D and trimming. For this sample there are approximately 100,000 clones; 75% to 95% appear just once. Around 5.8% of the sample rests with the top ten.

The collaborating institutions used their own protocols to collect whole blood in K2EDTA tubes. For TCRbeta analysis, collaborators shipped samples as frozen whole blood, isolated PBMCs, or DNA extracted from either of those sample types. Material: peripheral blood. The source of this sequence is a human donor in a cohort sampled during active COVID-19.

The DNA sequence is TGCGCCAGCAGCCACGCAGGCGGGGGCTCAGGAAACACCATATATTTT. This gives the protein CASSHAGGGSGNTIYF. This chain is built from TRBV4-3 and TRBJ1-3, with TRBD1 tentatively as D gene (6 bases match). The germline V gene provides CDR1 LGHNA and CDR2 YSLEER. The CDR3 numbers 16 residues from cysteine through phenylalanine. The sequence is cut down to CDR3 DNA, 48 bases in frame from base 1. The junction shows trimming of 3 bases on V and 4 bases on J, plus 16 bases between the germline ends.